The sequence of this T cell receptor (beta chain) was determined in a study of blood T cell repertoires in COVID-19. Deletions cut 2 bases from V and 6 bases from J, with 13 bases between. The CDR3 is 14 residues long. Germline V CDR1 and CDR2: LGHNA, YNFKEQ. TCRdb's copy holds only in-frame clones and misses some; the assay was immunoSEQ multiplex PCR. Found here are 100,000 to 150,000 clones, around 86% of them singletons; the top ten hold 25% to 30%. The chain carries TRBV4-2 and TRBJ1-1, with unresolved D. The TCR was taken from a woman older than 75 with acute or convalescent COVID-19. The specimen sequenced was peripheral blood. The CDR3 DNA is TGTGCCAGCAGCCAACGACGGACTGCCGCTGAAGCTTTCTTT. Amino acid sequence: CASSQRRTAAEAFF.